The clone carrying this T cell receptor (beta chain) has only a few counts. What it binds is unknown. This sample stems from a study of OX40 agonist ivuxolimab in advanced cancers. Across the study: Patients treated during dose escalation were battling hepatocellular carcinoma, melanoma, renal cell or head and neck cancer.

The study, taken as a whole, reports: Among the least clonally expanded were partial responders at 0.1-3.0 mg/kg. Within 6 weeks, CD4+ and CD8+ blood T cells expanded clonally at 0.1 to 3.0 mg/kg.

The method was immunoSEQ multiplex PCR; TCRdb's version includes in-frame clones alone and lacks a portion of them. This table holds 69,000 or so clones, over 75% found once. Germline CDR1 is MNHEY and CDR2 is SVGAGI. The CDR3 covers 16 residues. The trim removed 4 bases at V and 7 bases at J, leaving 16 bases unmatched. The chain uses TRBV6-5 and TRBJ2-7; 7 bases map to TRBD2. Specimen: CD4+ or CD8+ T cells sorted from blood, collected in a trial of the OX40 agonist ivuxolimab. The sequence came from an adult with an advanced solid tumor such as melanoma, head and neck, liver or kidney cancer. The DNA for the CDR3 is TGTGCCAGCAGTTCCCCGAGAGGGGAGGGCCGTGGGGAGCAGTACTTC. This encodes CASSSPRGEGRGEQYF.